This TCR beta chain was profiled in a study of CD8 T cells in Susac syndrome. RNA was extracted with the RNeasy kit, and a quantity of roughly 0.45 to 1 ug was reverse transcribed using random hexamers. Each CDR3 protein is one row after TCRdb ran MiXCR on the immunoSEQ multiplex PCR reads. The table has 300,000 or so distinct CDR3 sequences, 90% to 95% seen once. Losses at the gene ends were 0 bases for V and 3 bases for J; bases not matched to a gene: 3. In germline, CDR1 is KGHSH, CDR2 LQKENI. The CDR3 is 15 amino acids. Specimen: CD4+ T cells from PBMCs. This chain uses TRBV18 with TRBJ2-7, with 9 nucleotides matching TRBD2. This sequence was found in a human donor with multiple sclerosis. DNA of the CDR3: TGTGCCAGCTCACCACCGGGACTAGCCCTCTACGAGCAGTACTTC. It translates to CASSPPGLALYEQYF.